These 18 T cell receptor beta chains originate from one sample sequenced in a study of CD8+ T cells in alopecia areata. The treatment denotes: oral pan-JAK inhibitor, 5-10 mg twice daily. RNA was extracted and reverse transcribed into cDNA as the sequencing template. Profiling relied on immunoSEQ multiplex PCR, and the TCRdb table lists in-frame clones only, not all of them. The sample has 150,000 to 200,000 clones; 58% are singletons. This specimen was CD4+ T cells sorted from blood, taken between weeks 55 and 65, from a patient treated with tofacitinib. All receptors derive from a human donor with alopecia areata.

The chain links TRBV6-5 to TRBJ1-4; the D is unclear. V was clipped by 2 bases and J by 5 bases, with 9 bases between them. The CDR3 runs 14 residues. Per the germline V gene, CDR1 is MNHEY and CDR2 is SVGAGI. CDR3 nucleotides: TGTGCCAGCAGTTACGGCGTAGGGAATGAAAAACTGTTTTTT. It encodes CASSYGVGNEKLFF.

This clone was recorded only once. The rearrangement links TRBV5-1 to TRBJ1-1, with D hard to call. The CDR3 contains 14 residues. The germline V gene encodes CDR1 SGHRS and CDR2 YFSETQ. V lost 1 base and J lost 1, with 8 bases in between. The CDR3 loop reads CASSLRLGNTEAFF. The CDR3, as DNA: TGCGCCAGCAGCTTGCGTTTAGGGAACACTGAAGCTTTCTTT.

The chain links TRBV15 to TRBJ1-5; D not resolved. The V gene lost 0 bases and the J gene lost 3 bases, with 9 bases spanning the gap. The germline V gene encodes CDR1 LNHNV and CDR2 YYDKDF (reference sequence). The CDR3 extends over 15 amino acids. The CDR3 here is CATSREAGYNQPQHF. The DNA of the CDR3 is TGTGCCACCAGCAGAGAGGCAGGATACAATCAGCCCCAGCATTTT.

The chain has TRBV30 and TRBJ2-7; D possibly corresponds to TRBD1 (5 bases). This CDR3 region has 16 residues. V lost 3 bases and J lost 2, with 20 bases in between. Germline values: CDR1 GTSNPN, CDR2 SVGIG (reference sequence). The CDR3 loop is CAWRVPTPRATYEQYF. CDR3 in DNA: TGTGCCTGGAGGGTCCCGACCCCCAGGGCGACCTACGAGCAGTACTTC.

This sequence joins TRBV4-1 and TRBJ2-3, with 9 nucleotides matching TRBD1. J was trimmed by 2 bases and V by 5 bases; bases with no gene match: 5. The CDR3 extends over 15 amino acids. Germline V gives CDR1 MGHRA, CDR2 YSYEKL. CDR3 coding DNA: TGCGCCAGCAGCGGCCGGGACAGGGTCACAGATACGCAGTATTTT. This gives the protein CASSGRDRVTDTQYF.

The rearrangement uses TRBV2 and TRBJ2-1, with 8 bases that match TRBD1. This CDR3 has 13 amino acids. Trimming removed 6 bases from V and 9 bases from J; junction bases left unmatched: 7. Germline V gives CDR1 SNHLY, CDR2 FYNNEI. The CDR3 region is CASSGQGYAEQFF. CDR3 DNA: TGTGCCAGCAGCGGACAGGGTTACGCTGAGCAGTTCTTC.

This clone has a handful of counts. The chain carries TRBV7-2 and TRBJ2-7; tentatively, D is TRBD2 (5 bases). V was pared by 1 base and J by 9 bases, with 22 bases between. Germline-derived CDR1 and CDR2 are SGHTA and FQGNSA. The CDR3 runs to 16 residues. CDR3 loop: CASSLEPLGLANWQYF. CDR3 bases: TGTGCCAGCAGCTTAGAACCACTCGGACTCGCTAATTGGCAGTACTTC.

Written as DNA, the CDR3 is TGTGCCAGTAGTATAGAAGGAGGTGAGCAGTTCTTC. It translates to CASSIEGGEQFF. The J gene is TRBJ2-1, the V gene TRBV19; D is possibly TRBD2 (5 bases). Germline CDR1 reads LNHDA; CDR2 reads SQIVND (reference sequence). V lost 0 bases to trimming and J lost 9 bases, with 6 bases between them. This CDR3 is 12 amino acids long.

V usage is TRBV9 and J usage is TRBJ2-3; 10 bases are shared with TRBD2. Germline assignment: CDR1 SGDLS and CDR2 YYNGEE. After removal of 6 bases from V and 0 bases from J, the junction contained 4 bases not matched to a gene. CDR3 length equals 15 residues. The CDR3 nucleotides are TGTGCCAGCAACCCACTAGCGGGGAGCACAGATACGCAGTATTTT. Residues: CASNPLAGSTDTQYF.

The V call is TRBV5-1, the J call TRBJ2-3; 8 nucleotides agree with TRBD2. Germline CDR1 and CDR2: SGHRS and YFSETQ. Losses at the gene ends were 4 bases for V and 2 bases for J; bases not matched to a gene: 6. This CDR3 has 15 amino acids. In nucleotides, the CDR3 is TGCGCCAGCAGCACCTCTAGCGGGCACACAGATACGCAGTATTTT. Its translation is CASSTSSGHTDTQYF.

The gene calls are TRBV29-1 and TRBJ1-1, with a tentative D call TRBD1 (5 bases). The CDR3 is made up of 13 amino acids. Germline assignment: CDR1 SQVTM and CDR2 ANQGSEA. V was shortened by 7 bases and J by 4 bases, with 16 bases between the two germline ends. For the CDR3, the DNA is TGCAGCGGTTTAGGCGGGGCGCGCACTGAAGCTTTCTTT. Translated, it gives CSGLGGARTEAFF.

V and J are TRBV14 and TRBJ1-1; tentative D call: TRBD1 (6 bases). Trimming shortened V by 1 base and J by 1 base, and 10 bases separated the two germline ends. The CDR3 contains 15 residues. CDR1 SGHDN and CDR2 FVKESK come from the germline V gene. The CDR3 here is CASSQGRGRNTEAFF. The CDR3 coding sequence is TGTGCCAGCAGCCAAGGCAGGGGAAGGAACACTGAAGCTTTCTTT.

The genes are TRBV6-6 and TRBJ1-4; weak D call: TRBD1 (5 bases). Between the trimmed V and J ends, which lost 7 bases and 8 bases, there was a span of 17 bases. The germline CDR1 and CDR2 sequences are MNHNY and SVGAGI (reference sequence). The CDR3 sequence is 14 residues long. CDR3 bases: TGTGCCAGCAACCAAGACAGCGGTGGGGAAAAACTGTTTTTT. It codes for CASNQDSGGEKLFF.

This clone was picked up a small number of times. The rearrangement links TRBV7-3 to TRBJ2-5, with TRBD2 matching 8 bases. CDR1 SGHTA and CDR2 FQGTGA come from the germline V gene. Trimming cost V 5 bases and J 2 bases; bases outside gene matches: 10. The CDR3 totals 16 residues. The CDR3 DNA follows: TGTGCCAGCAGCCCGACCGGGACTAGGGCACAAGAGACCCAGTACTTC. Translating it yields CASSPTGTRAQETQYF.

The V gene is TRBV5-1, the J gene TRBJ2-2, with no clear D. V lost 0 bases, J lost 1 base, and 4 bases lay in between. The CDR3 is 14 residues long. Germline CDR1 and CDR2: SGHRS and YFSETQ. CDR3 sequence: CASSLVKNTGELFF. CDR3 nucleotide sequence: TGCGCCAGCAGCTTGGTCAAGAACACCGGGGAGCTGTTTTTT.

The J gene is TRBJ2-7, the V gene TRBV10-2; D uncertain. The CDR3 spans 15 residues. Per germline, CDR1 WSHSY and CDR2 SAAADI. Trimming cost V 0 bases and J 5 bases, with 14 bases left between them. The CDR3 DNA reads TGCGCCAGCAGTGAGTCACAATACTATGGCGACGAGCAGTACTTC. It specifies CASSESQYYGDEQYF.

CDR3 sequence: CASSSAGRSVGYTF. CDR3 bases: TGTGCCAGTAGTTCCGCAGGGAGATCGGTTGGCTACACCTTC. V usage is TRBV19 and J usage is TRBJ1-2; perhaps TRBD1 as D (5 bases). This CDR3 has 14 residues. Trimming removed 5 bases at V and 7 bases at J, with 17 bases between. CDR1 is LNHDA and CDR2 is SQIVND in the germline V gene (reference sequence).

The chain uses TRBV5-6 and TRBJ2-1; D unclear. Germline assignment: CDR1 SGHDT and CDR2 YYEEEE. The V and J ends lost 1 base and 1 base respectively, with 12 bases between them. The CDR3 has 16 amino acids. This CDR3 reads CASSLFPSASYNEQFF. CDR3 DNA: TGTGCCAGCAGCTTGTTCCCAAGCGCGTCCTACAATGAGCAGTTCTTC.